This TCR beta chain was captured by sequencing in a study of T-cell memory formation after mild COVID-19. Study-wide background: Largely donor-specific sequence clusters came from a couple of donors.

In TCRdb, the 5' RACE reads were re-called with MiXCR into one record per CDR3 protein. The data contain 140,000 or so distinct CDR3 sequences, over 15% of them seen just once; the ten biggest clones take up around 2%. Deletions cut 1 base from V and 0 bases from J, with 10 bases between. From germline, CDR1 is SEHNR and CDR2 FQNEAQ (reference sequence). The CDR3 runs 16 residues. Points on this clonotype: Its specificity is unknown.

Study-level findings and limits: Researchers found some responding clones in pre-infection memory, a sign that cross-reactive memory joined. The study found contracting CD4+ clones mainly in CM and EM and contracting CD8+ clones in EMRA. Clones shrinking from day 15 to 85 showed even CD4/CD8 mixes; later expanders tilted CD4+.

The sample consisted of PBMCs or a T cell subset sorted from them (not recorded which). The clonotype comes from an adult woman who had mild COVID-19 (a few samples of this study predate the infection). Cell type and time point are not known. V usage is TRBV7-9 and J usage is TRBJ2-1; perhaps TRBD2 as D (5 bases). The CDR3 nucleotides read TGTGCCAGCAGCTTAGTGAGGGATGGCTCCTACAATGAGCAGTTCTTC. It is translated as CASSLVRDGSYNEQFF.